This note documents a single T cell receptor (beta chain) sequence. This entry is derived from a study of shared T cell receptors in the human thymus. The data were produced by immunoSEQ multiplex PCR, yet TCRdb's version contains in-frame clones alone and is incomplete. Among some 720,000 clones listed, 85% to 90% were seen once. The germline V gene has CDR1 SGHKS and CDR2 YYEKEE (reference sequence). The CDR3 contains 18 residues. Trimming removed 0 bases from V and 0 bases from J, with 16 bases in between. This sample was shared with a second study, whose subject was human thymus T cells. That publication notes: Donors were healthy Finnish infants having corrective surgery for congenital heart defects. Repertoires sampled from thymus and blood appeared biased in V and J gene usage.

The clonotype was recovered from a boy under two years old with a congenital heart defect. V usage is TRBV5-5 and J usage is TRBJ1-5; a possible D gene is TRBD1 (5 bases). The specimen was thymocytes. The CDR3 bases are TGTGCCAGCAGCTTGGCGCAGGGCTTATCTGATAGCAATCAGCCCCAGCATTTT. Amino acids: CASSLAQGLSDSNQPQHF.